This T cell receptor (beta chain) was identified in a study of blood T cells in healthy people across ages. Whole-study context: Template-switching capture recovered about one barcoded beta molecule per two T cells.

Only a few counts were recorded for this clonotype. Its cognate antigen is unknown. The extraction recovered at least 5.5 micrograms of total RNA per sample. Whole-study results and caveats: TCR beta diversity correlated strongly with naive T cell percentage. Age advanced and TCR beta diversity per million T cells fell, roughly linearly.

Germline CDR1 SGHVS, CDR2 FNYEAQ. V dropped 5 bases and J dropped 3 bases, with 23 bases sitting between them. CDR3 length equals 17 residues. A second PCR of 7 to 11 cycles used a sample-barcoded 5' primer and a J-beta primer mix. TCRdb used MiXCR to reprocess the 5' RACE reads, holding one entry per CDR3 protein. This table holds hundreds of thousands of distinct CDR3 sequences, 21% found once. The chain has TRBV7-6 and TRBJ2-7; D assignment may be TRBD1 or TRBD2 (5 bases each). This receptor was identified in a man in his 70s in good health. The sample comprised blood. The DNA for the CDR3 is TGTGCCAGCAGCGTAACGGCCACCGGGACCCGCTTCTACGAGCAGTACTTC. Translated: CASSVTATGTRFYEQYF. The full variable domain, with the rest looked up from reference TRBV7-6 and TRBJ2-7, is GAGVSQSPRYKVTKRGQDVALRCDPISGHVSLYWYRQALGQGPEFLTYFNYEAQQDKSGLPNDRFSAERPEGSISTLTIQRTEQRDSAMYRCASSVTATGTRFYEQYFGPGTRLTVT.